This is a list of T cell receptor beta chains from one sample in a study of early T cells in non-severe SARS-CoV-2 infection. TCRdb re-derived calls from the 5' RACE reads in MiXCR, one entry per CDR3 protein. Altogether tens of thousands of distinct CDR3 sequences are present, approximately 7.6% being singletons, with the ten largest covering about 4.2%. The material sequenced was whole blood. These receptors all come from an adult who was a healthcare worker with PCR-confirmed SARS-CoV-2 infection or an uninfected control (not recorded which). The CDR3 runs from the conserved cysteine through the conserved F or W. Each record gives: CDR3 length, V gene, J gene, clone size, D gene, CDR3 DNA, CDR3 protein. D genes are given only for firm matches. The listing skips clone size in some rows; elsewhere it reads once, few, many or a size class.

>15|TRBV6-1|TRBJ2-7|NA|NA
TGTGCCAGCAGTGAAGCGCGCTCCCGCTCCTACGAGCAGTACTTC
CASSEARSRSYEQYF
>16|TRBV6-5|TRBJ1-6|few|NA
TGTGCCAGCAGACCAGCCGGGAGGGGCGGATATTCACCCCTCCACTTT
CASRPAGRGGYSPLHF
>15|TRBV28|TRBJ2-1|many|NA
TGTGCCAGCAGAATAGGGGACTCCCGCTACAATGAGCAGTTCTTC
CASRIGDSRYNEQFF
>15|TRBV20-1|TRBJ2-3|NA|NA
TGCAGTGCTAGAGATCTGGGACTGAGCACAGATACGCAGTATTTT
CSARDLGLSTDTQYF
>15|TRBV28|TRBJ1-2|few|NA
TGTGCCAGCAGTCCTAGGTTAGGGCAGGACTATGGCTACACCTTC
CASSPRLGQDYGYTF
>15|TRBV5-1|TRBJ1-3|few|TRBD1
TGCGCCAGCGGAACAGGGGGCCACTCTGGAAACACCATATATTTT
CASGTGGHSGNTIYF
>12|TRBV9|TRBJ2-3|many|NA
TGTGCCAGCAGCGTAGATAAAGATACGCAGTATTTT
CASSVDKDTQYF
>12|TRBV5-1|TRBJ2-7|few|NA
TGCGCCAGCAGCTTGGGTGAATACGAGCAGTACTTC
CASSLGEYEQYF
>15|TRBV6-6|TRBJ2-3|many|NA
TGTGCCAGCAGTCAAAAGTTGGACCCCACAGATACGCAGTATTTT
CASSQKLDPTDTQYF
>14|TRBV12-3/TRBV12-4|TRBJ2-7|few|NA
TGTGCCAGCAGGGAGGGGGTGGCCTCCTACGAGCAGTACTTC
CASREGVASYEQYF
>19|TRBV6-2/TRBV6-3|TRBJ2-3|NA|TRBD2
TGTGCCAGCAGTTACTCCTACCTCAGACTAGCGGGGGACACAGATACGCAGTATTTT
CASSYSYLRLAGDTDTQYF
>11|TRBV12-3/TRBV12-4|TRBJ2-2|NA|NA
TGTGCCAGCAGTTCCCTCGGGGAGCTGTTTTTT
CASSSLGELFF
>15|TRBV4-1|TRBJ2-1|NA|NA
TGCGCCAGCAGCCAAGACCATACCTCCTACAATGAGCAGTTCTTC
CASSQDHTSYNEQFF
>15|TRBV18|TRBJ2-7|many|NA
TGTGCCAGCTCACCAGAAGCTGGGGGGCTATACGAGCAGTACTTC
CASSPEAGGLYEQYF
>13|TRBV7-9|TRBJ2-1|many|NA
TGTGCCAGCAGCTTAGGGCCCCTTAATGAGCAGTTCTTC
CASSLGPLNEQFF
>13|TRBV5-1|TRBJ1-2|few|NA
TGCGCCAGCAGCCCGGGGGATAACTATGGCTACACCTTC
CASSPGDNYGYTF
>13|TRBV3-1|TRBJ2-7|NA|TRBD2
TGTGCCAGCAGCCAGGCCGGACTAGCGGGGTCGTACTTC
CASSQAGLAGSYF
>15|TRBV7-8|TRBJ1-3|NA|NA
TGTGCCAGCAGCCCCAAGGTCAATCCCGGAAACACCATATATTTT
CASSPKVNPGNTIYF
>15|TRBV20-1|TRBJ2-1|NA|TRBD1
TGCAGTGCTAAACCCCCGGGACAGGGGGCCGATGAGCAGTTCTTC
CSAKPPGQGADEQFF
>19|TRBV28|TRBJ2-4|NA|TRBD2
TGTGCCAGCAGTTTACCCGGGACTAGCGGGTCTTCGTTGAAAAACATTCAGTACTTC
CASSLPGTSGSSLKNIQYF
>18|TRBV10-2|TRBJ2-6|NA|TRBD2
TGCGCCAGCACGGGACTAGCGGGGATCCTCTCTGGGGCCAACGTCCTGACTTTC
CASTGLAGILSGANVLTF
>15|TRBV20-1|TRBJ2-4|many|NA
TGCAGTGCTAGAAGTCTTAGGGGTAAAGGAAACATTCAGTACTTC
CSARSLRGKGNIQYF
>14|TRBV6-5|TRBJ1-1|NA|NA
TGTGCCAGCACCCCCCGGCAGGTGAACACTGAAGCTTTCTTT
CASTPRQVNTEAFF
>15|TRBV6-5|TRBJ1-1|NA|TRBD1
TGTGCCAGCAGTTACTCGAGAACAGGGGGCGAATGGACTTTCTTT
CASSYSRTGGEWTFF
>15|TRBV12-3/TRBV12-4|TRBJ1-2|many|NA
TGTGCCAGCAGTTTCGGAAGACGTACGCACTATGGCTACACCTTC
CASSFGRRTHYGYTF
>12|TRBV6-2/TRBV6-3|TRBJ2-5|few|NA
TGTGCCAGCAGTTATTGGGGGGAGACCCAGTACTTC
CASSYWGETQYF
>14|TRBV6-5|TRBJ2-7|many|NA
TGTGCCAGCAGTTACCCGGGACGGTACTACGAGCAGTACTTC
CASSYPGRYYEQYF
>14|TRBV5-1|TRBJ2-5|NA|TRBD1
TGCGCCAGCAGCCCCTCGACAGGGGTGGAGACCCAGTACTTC
CASSPSTGVETQYF